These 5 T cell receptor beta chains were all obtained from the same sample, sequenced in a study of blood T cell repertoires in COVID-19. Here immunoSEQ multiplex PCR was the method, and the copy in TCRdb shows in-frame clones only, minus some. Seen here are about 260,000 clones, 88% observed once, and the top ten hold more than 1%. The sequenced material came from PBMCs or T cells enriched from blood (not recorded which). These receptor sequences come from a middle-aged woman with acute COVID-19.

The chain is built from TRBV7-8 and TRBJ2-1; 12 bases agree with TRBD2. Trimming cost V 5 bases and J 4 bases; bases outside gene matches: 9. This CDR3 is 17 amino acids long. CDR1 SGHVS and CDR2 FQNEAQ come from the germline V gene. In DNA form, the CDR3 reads TGTGCCAGCAGCCCGATGACTAGCGGGAGATTTTACAATGAGCAGTTCTTC. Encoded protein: CASSPMTSGRFYNEQFF.

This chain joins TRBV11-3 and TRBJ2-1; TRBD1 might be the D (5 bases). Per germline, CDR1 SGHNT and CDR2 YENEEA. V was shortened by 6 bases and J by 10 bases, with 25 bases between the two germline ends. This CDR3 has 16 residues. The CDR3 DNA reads TGTGCCAGCAGTAAGAAGGGGTTTGGCCGGCCCGGCGAGCAGTTCTTC. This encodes CASSKKGFGRPGEQFF. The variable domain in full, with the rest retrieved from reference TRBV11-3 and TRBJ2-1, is EAGVVQSPRYKIIEKKQPVAFWCNPISGHNTLYWYLQNLGQGPELLIRYENEEAVDDSQLPKDRFSAERLKGVDSTLKIQPAELGDSAVYLCASSKKGFGRPGEQFFGPGTRLTVL.

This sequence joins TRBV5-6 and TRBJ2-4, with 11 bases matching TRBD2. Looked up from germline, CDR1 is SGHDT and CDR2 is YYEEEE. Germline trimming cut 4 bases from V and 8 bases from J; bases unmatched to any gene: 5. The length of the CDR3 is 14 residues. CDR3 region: CASSPTSGSDIQYF. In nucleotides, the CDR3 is TGTGCCAGCAGCCCTACTAGCGGGAGTGACATTCAGTACTTC.

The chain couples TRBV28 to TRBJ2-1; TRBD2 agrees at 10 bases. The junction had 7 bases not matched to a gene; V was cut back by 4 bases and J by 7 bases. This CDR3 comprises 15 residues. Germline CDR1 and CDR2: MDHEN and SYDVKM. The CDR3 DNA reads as TGTGCCAGCAGTTACCCGGGACTAGCGAGGAATGAGCAGTTCTTC. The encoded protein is CASSYPGLARNEQFF.

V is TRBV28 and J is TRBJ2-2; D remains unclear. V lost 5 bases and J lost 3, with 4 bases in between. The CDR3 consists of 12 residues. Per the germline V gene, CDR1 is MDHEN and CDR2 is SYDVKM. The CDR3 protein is CASSRYTGELFF. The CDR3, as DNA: TGTGCCAGCAGTCGGTACACCGGGGAGCTGTTTTTT. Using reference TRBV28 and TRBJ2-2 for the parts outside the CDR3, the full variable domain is DVKVTQSSRYLVKRTGEKVFLECVQDMDHENMFWYRQDPGLGLRLIYFSYDVKMKEKGDIPEGYSVSREKKERFSLILESASTNQTSMYLCASSRYTGELFFGEGSRLTVL.